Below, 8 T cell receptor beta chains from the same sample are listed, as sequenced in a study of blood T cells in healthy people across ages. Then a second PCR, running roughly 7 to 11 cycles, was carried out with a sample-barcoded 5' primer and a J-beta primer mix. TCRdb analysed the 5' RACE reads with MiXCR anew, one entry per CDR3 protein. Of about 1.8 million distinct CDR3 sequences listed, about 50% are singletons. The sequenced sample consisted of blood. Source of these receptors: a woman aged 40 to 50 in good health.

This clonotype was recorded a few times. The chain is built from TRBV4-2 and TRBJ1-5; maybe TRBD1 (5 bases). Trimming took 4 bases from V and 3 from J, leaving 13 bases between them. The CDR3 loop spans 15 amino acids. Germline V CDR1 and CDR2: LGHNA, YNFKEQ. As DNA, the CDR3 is TGTGCCAGCAGCCCAAACGAGGGACTCAATCAGCCCCAGCATTTT. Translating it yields CASSPNEGLNQPQHF.

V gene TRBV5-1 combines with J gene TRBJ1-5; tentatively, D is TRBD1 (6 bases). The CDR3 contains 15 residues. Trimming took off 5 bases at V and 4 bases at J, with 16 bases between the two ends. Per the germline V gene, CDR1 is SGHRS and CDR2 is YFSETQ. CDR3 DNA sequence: TGCGCCAGCAGGGACGAACGGGACACAAATCAGCCCCAGCATTTT. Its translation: CASRDERDTNQPQHF. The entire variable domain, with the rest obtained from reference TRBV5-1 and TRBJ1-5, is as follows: KAGVTQTPRYLIKTRGQQVTLSCSPISGHRSVSWYQQTPGQGLQFLFEYFSETQRNKGNFPGRFSGRQFSNSRSEMNVSTLELGDSALYLCASRDERDTNQPQHFGDGTRLSIL.

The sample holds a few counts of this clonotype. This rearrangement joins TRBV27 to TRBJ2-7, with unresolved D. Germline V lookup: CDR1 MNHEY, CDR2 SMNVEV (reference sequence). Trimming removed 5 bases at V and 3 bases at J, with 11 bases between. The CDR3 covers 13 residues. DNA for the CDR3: TGTGCCAGCAGTGTAGGGCCCCTCTACGAGCAGTACTTC. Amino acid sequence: CASSVGPLYEQYF.

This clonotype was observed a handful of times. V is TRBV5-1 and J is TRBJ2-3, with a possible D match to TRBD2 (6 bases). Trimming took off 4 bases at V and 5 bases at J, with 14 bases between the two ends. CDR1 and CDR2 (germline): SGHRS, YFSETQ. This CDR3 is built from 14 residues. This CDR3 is CASSPPLGRDTQYF. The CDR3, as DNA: TGCGCCAGCAGCCCACCCCTCGGGAGAGATACGCAGTATTTT. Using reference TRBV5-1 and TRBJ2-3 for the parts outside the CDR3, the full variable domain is KAGVTQTPRYLIKTRGQQVTLSCSPISGHRSVSWYQQTPGQGLQFLFEYFSETQRNKGNFPGRFSGRQFSNSRSEMNVSTLELGDSALYLCASSPPLGRDTQYFGPGTRLTVL.

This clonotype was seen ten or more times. The CDR3 region is CASSPGTGFNEQYF. CDR3 DNA sequence: TGCGCCAGCAGCCCGGGGACAGGGTTCAACGAGCAGTACTTC. The chain combines TRBV4-1 with TRBJ2-5; 9 bases are shared with TRBD1. The DNA end is a closer match to TRBJ2-7, so the J assignment may be wrong. Germline-derived CDR1 and CDR2 are MGHRA and YSYEKL. The CDR3 consists of 14 residues.

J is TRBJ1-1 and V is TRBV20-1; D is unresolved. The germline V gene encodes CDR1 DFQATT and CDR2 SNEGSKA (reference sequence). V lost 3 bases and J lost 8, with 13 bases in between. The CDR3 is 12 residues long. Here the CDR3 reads CSARGLAPEAFF. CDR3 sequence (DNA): TGCAGTGCTAGGGGGTTGGCCCCGGAAGCTTTCTTT.

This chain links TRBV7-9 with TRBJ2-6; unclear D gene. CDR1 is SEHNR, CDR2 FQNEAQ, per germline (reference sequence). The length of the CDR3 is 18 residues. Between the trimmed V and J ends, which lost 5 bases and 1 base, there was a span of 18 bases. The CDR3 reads CASSPVRLVGSGANVLTF. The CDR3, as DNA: TGTGCCAGCAGCCCGGTGCGCCTTGTGGGGTCTGGGGCCAACGTCCTGACTTTC.

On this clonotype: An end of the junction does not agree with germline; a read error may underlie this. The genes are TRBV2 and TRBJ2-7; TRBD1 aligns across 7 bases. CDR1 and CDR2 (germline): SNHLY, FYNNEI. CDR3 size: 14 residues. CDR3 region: CTSTGTADTYEQYF. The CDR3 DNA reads TGTACCAGCACCGGGACAGCCGACACCTACGAGCAGTACTTC.